This T cell receptor (beta chain) was identified during a study of shared clonotypes between healthy human individuals. Study results and limitations: Naive CD4 clonotype sharing across several donors was about 5%. With few donors, the genetic and exposure-history diversity represented was limited.

V lost 3 bases, J lost 0 bases, and 11 bases lay in between. The CDR3 extends over 15 amino acids. In germline, CDR1 is SNHLY, CDR2 FYNNEI. Deep-level settings were used for running the assay. In the source study's methods: As immunoSEQ supplied junction-only sequences (without quality scores), filtering differed. Assay used: immunoSEQ multiplex PCR; TCRdb lists only in-frame clones, some missing. D and trimming were read from the DNA, whereas the V and J calls and clone size are those reported in that table. The profile shows about 980,000 clones, about 80% of them singletons. In the case of this clone: Its antigen is as yet unknown.

The chain carries TRBV2 and TRBJ1-2; D is perhaps TRBD1 (6 bases). The sequencing input was memory CD4+ T cells sorted from blood. As to subset: CD45RA-negative fraction. The clonotype comes from a young man in good health. CDR3 loop: CASSDRGGTNYGYTF. DNA for the CDR3: TGTGCCAGCAGTGACAGGGGCGGAACTAACTATGGCTACACCTTC.